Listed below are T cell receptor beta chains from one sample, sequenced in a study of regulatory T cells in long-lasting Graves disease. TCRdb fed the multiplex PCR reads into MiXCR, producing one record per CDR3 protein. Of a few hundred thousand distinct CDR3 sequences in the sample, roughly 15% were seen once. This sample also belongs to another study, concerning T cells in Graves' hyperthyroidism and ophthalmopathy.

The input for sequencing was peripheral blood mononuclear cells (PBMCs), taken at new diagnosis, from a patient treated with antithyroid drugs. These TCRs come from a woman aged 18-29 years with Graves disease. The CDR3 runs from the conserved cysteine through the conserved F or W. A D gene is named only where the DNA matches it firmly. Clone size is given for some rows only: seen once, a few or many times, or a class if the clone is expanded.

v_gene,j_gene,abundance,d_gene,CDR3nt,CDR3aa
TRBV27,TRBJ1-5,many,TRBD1,TGTGCCAGCAGTTCGGACAGGGTCAATCAGCCCCAGCATTTT,CASSSDRVNQPQHF
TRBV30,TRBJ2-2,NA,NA,TGTGCCTGGAGCAGACTTACAACCGGGGAGCTGTTTTTT,CAWSRLTTGELFF
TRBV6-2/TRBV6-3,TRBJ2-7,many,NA,TGTGCCAGCAGTGAAATCCAGGGGTCGCAGTACTTC,CASSEIQGSQYF
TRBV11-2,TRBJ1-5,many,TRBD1,TGTGCCAGCAGCTCCGACAGGGCGCCGAATCAGCCCCAGCATTTT,CASSSDRAPNQPQHF
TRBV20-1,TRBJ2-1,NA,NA,TGCATGACCCGGTCCGGGGCGACATACAATGAGCAGTTCTTC,CMTRSGATYNEQFF
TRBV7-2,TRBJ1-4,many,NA,TGTGCCAGCAGCTTAGGAGGGATTGGGGTTGAAAAACTGTTTTTT,CASSLGGIGVEKLFF
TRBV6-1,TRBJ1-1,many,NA,TGTGCCAGCAGACCAATAGGGGGACCGACGAAAATGAACACTGAAGCTTTCTTT,CASRPIGGPTKMNTEAFF
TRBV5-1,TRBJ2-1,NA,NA,TGCGCCAGCAGCTTGGCATTCGAGCAGTTCTTC,CASSLAFEQFF
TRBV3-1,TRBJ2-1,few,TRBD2,TGTGCCAGCAGCCAAGTTCCTAGCGGGGTCGGACTCTATGAGCAGTTCTTC,CASSQVPSGVGLYEQFF
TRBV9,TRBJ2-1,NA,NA,TGTGCCAGCAGCGTAGGGAGTGAGGGTGAGCAGTTCTTC,CASSVGSEGEQFF
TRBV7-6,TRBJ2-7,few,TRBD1,TGTGCCAGCAGCTTAGTCGGACAGGGGGCTATCGACGAGCAGTACTTC,CASSLVGQGAIDEQYF
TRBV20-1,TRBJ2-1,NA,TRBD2,TGCAGTGCTAGAGCCGGGAGGGGATACAATGAGCAGTTCTTC,CSARAGRGYNEQFF
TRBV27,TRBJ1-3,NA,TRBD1,TGTGCCAGCAGTTTATCAGCCGGGACAGGTAGTACCATATATTTT,CASSLSAGTGSTIYF
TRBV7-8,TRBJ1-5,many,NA,TGTGCCAGCAGCTGGGGTGGAAGAGGAAGTATACAGCCCCAGCATTTT,CASSWGGRGSIQPQHF
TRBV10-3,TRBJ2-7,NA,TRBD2,TGTGCCATCGGGGGACTAGCGGGTTCGTTTGTATACTTC,CAIGGLAGSFVYF
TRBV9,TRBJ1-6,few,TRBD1,TGTGCCAGCAGCGATTCCCCGGGACAGGGGAATTCACCCCTCCACTTT,CASSDSPGQGNSPLHF
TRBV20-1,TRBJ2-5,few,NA,TGCAGTGCTAGAGATCTGGAGACCCAGTACTTC,CSARDLETQYF
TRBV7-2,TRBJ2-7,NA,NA,TGTGCCAGCAGCTTAGGATCAGGGTTTAGTTACGACGAGCAGTACTTC,CASSLGSGFSYDEQYF
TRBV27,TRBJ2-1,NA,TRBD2,TGTGCCAGCAGTTTCCCCGTTAGCGGGAGGAGTGGGAATGAGCAGTTCTTC,CASSFPVSGRSGNEQFF
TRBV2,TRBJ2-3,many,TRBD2,TGTGCCAGCAGTGTTCAATTAGCGGGAGAATCAGATACGCAGTATTTT,CASSVQLAGESDTQYF
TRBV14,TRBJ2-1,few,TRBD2,TGTGCCAGCAGCCAGAATAGCGGGAGTTCGGATGAGCAGTTCTTC,CASSQNSGSSDEQFF
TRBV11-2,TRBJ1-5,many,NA,TGTGCCAGCAGCTTGGTTGGGGGCAACCAGCCCCAGCATTTT,CASSLVGGNQPQHF
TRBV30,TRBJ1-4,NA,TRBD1,TGTGCCTGGAACAAACCGGGACAGGGACATAATGAAAAACTGTTTTTT,CAWNKPGQGHNEKLFF
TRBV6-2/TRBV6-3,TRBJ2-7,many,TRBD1,TGTGCCAGCAGTAAAACCGGCCGGGACAGGGGCCACGAGCAGTACTTC,CASSKTGRDRGHEQYF
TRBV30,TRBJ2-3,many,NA,TGTGCCTGGAGTGTACCGGCAGTGGCTAGCACAGATACGCAGTATTTT,CAWSVPAVASTDTQYF
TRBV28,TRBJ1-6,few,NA,TGTGCCAGCAGTTTGGAGGGTATAATTTCACCCCTCCACTTT,CASSLEGIISPLHF
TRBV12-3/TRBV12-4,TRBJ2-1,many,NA,TGTGCCAGCAGGGAAGACTCGAGCGGTGAGCAGTTCTTC,CASREDSSGEQFF
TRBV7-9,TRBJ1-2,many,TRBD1,TGTGCCAGCAGCTTAACAGGGGCTGGCTACACCTTC,CASSLTGAGYTF
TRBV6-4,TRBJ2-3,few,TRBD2,TGTGCCAGCAGTGACCTGGGACTAAGCACAGATACGCAGTATTTT,CASSDLGLSTDTQYF
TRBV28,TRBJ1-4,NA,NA,TGTGCCAGCACTGACACAAATGAAAAACTGTTTTTT,CASTDTNEKLFF
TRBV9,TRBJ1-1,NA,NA,TGTGCCAGCAGCGTTCAGACCACCTCTGAAGCTTTCTTT,CASSVQTTSEAFF
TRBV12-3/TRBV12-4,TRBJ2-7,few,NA,TGTGCCAGCAGTTTGGGACACGTCTACGAGCAGTACTTC,CASSLGHVYEQYF
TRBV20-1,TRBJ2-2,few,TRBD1,TGCAGTGCTAGAGATCAGGGGGCTAGCACCGGGGAGCTGTTTTTT,CSARDQGASTGELFF
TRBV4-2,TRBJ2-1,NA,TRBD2,TGTGCCAGCAGCCAAGATCCGGGACTAGACAGCAATGAGCAGTTCTTC,CASSQDPGLDSNEQFF
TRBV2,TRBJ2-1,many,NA,TGTGCCAGCGTTCGAGGCGGACTCAATGAGCAGTTCTTC,CASVRGGLNEQFF
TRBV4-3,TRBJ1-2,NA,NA,TGCGCCAGCAGCCAGGGTAGGGGGACCAACTATGGCTACACCTTC,CASSQGRGTNYGYTF
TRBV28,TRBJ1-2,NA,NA,TGTGCCAGCAGTGCCAAAAGGGATGGCTACACCTTC,CASSAKRDGYTF
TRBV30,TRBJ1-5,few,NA,TGTGCCTGGAGTGTATCGCTACATAGCAATCAGCCCCAGCATTTT,CAWSVSLHSNQPQHF
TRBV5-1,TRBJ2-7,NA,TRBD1,TGCGCCAGCAGCTTGGAAGGGACAGGGGGCGAGCAGTACTTC,CASSLEGTGGEQYF
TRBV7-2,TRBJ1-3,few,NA,TGTGCCAGCAGCTTTTGGGGCACGGGAGGAAACACCATATATTTT,CASSFWGTGGNTIYF
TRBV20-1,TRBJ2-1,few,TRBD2,TGCAGTGCTAGAGGTGCCCCTAGCGGGCGGGGTGAGCAGTTCTTC,CSARGAPSGRGEQFF
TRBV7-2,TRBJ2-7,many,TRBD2,TGTGCCAGCAGCGCAGGAAGACTAGCGGGAGACGAGCAGTACTTC,CASSAGRLAGDEQYF
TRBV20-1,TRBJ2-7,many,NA,TGCAGTGCCTTAGCGATGGGGAGATTTTCCTACGAGCAGTACTTC,CSALAMGRFSYEQYF
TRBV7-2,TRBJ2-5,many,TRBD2,TGTGCCAGCAGCTTAGAGGTGACTAGCGGGAGTCAGACCCAGTACTTC,CASSLEVTSGSQTQYF
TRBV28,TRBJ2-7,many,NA,TGTGCCAGCACTCCCCGTGGAGCCGAGCAGTACTTC,CASTPRGAEQYF
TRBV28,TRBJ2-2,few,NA,TGTGCCAGCAGTTTACTGCACAGGGTAGCAAGGGGCACCGGGGAGCTGTTTTTT,CASSLLHRVARGTGELFF
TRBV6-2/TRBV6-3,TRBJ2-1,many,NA,TGTGCCAGCAGTTTTAGCGCTAGCTCCTACAATGAGCAGTTCTTC,CASSFSASSYNEQFF